The 10 T cell receptor beta chains given below trace back to one sample, sequenced in a study of cytomegalovirus exposure and HLA in healthy donors. 60 Vbeta and 13 Jbeta primers were used in PCR. TCRdb keeps only in-frame clones here, not all; method: immunoSEQ multiplex PCR. The repertoire holds 90,000 to 150,000 clones, with roughly 80% as singletons. Source material: PBMCs. The receptors shown here come from a woman in her twenties or thirties in good health and CMV-seropositive.

This chain links TRBV19 with TRBJ2-1, with D possibly TRBD1 on 6 matching bases. This CDR3 is built from 13 residues. The V gene lost 3 bases and the J gene lost 9 bases, with 12 bases spanning the gap. Per germline, CDR1 LNHDA and CDR2 SQIVND (reference sequence). CDR3 sequence reads: CASSIYRDTEQFF. The CDR3 nucleotides read TGTGCCAGTAGTATCTACCGGGACACTGAGCAGTTCTTC.

The CDR3 is CASSPLGRAANTEAFF. For the CDR3, the DNA is TGCGCCAGCAGCCCCCTAGGGAGGGCTGCGAACACTGAAGCTTTCTTT. The chain couples TRBV4-1 to TRBJ1-1; D is undetermined. Germline V gives CDR1 MGHRA, CDR2 YSYEKL. This CDR3 is built from 16 residues. The ends were cut back, 4 bases at V and 1 base at J, with 16 bases in the middle.

The rearrangement links TRBV15 to TRBJ2-5, with 7 nucleotides matching TRBD2. The junction had 6 bases not matched to a gene; V was cut back by 5 bases and J by 0 bases. The CDR3 is made up of 15 amino acids. Germline V gene lookup returns CDR1 LNHNV and CDR2 YYDKDF (reference sequence). The CDR3 bases are TGTGCCACCAGCGGGTACGGGGGGTACCAAGAGACCCAGTACTTC. It encodes CATSGYGGYQETQYF. The full variable domain, rest sourced from reference TRBV15 and TRBJ2-5, is DAMVIQNPRYQVTQFGKPVTLSCSQTLNHNVMYWYQQKSSQAPKLLFHYYDKDFNNEADTPDNFQSRRPNTSFCFLDIRSPGLGDTAMYLCATSGYGGYQETQYFGPGTRLLVL.

This chain joins TRBV29-1 and TRBJ2-3; 7 nucleotides agree with TRBD2. The CDR3 has 14 amino acids. Germline trimming cut 0 bases from V and 3 bases from J; bases unmatched to any gene: 3. CDR1 is SQVTM and CDR2 is ANQGSEA in the germline V gene. The CDR3 loop is CSVEDWGGTDTQYF. In DNA form, the CDR3 reads TGCAGCGTTGAAGATTGGGGGGGGACAGATACGCAGTATTTT.

The V call is TRBV4-2, the J call TRBJ2-1, with D perhaps matching TRBD2 (6 bases). The CDR3 is 14 amino acids. Trimming removed 3 bases from V and 4 bases from J, with 10 bases in between. Germline V gene sequence: CDR1 LGHNA, CDR2 YNFKEQ. CDR3 region: CASSQRGLYNEQFF. As DNA, the CDR3 is TGTGCCAGCAGCCAGCGGGGCCTTTACAATGAGCAGTTCTTC.

The chain uses TRBV28 and TRBJ2-5; 7 bases agree with TRBD2. J was trimmed by 2 bases and V by 6 bases; bases with no gene match: 9. This CDR3 has 15 amino acids. From germline, CDR1 is MDHEN and CDR2 SYDVKM. In DNA, the CDR3 is TGTGCCAGCAGCAATACGGGGGGACGGCAAGAGACCCAGTACTTC. It yields the protein CASSNTGGRQETQYF.

This chain joins TRBV30 and TRBJ1-2, with 7 bases identical to TRBD1. V trimming: 3 bases; J trimming: 3 bases; junction bases outside the gene matches: 4. The CDR3 has 13 amino acids. Looked up from germline, CDR1 is GTSNPN and CDR2 is SVGIG (reference sequence). In DNA form, the CDR3 reads TGTGCCTGGAGGAGGGACAGTTACTATGGCTACACCTTC. It specifies CAWRRDSYYGYTF.

The chain links TRBV7-9 to TRBJ2-5; D possibly corresponds to TRBD1 (6 bases). The CDR3 is 13 residues long. V shed 5 bases and J shed 2 bases, with 9 bases lying between them. CDR1 and CDR2 (germline): SEHNR, FQNEAQ (reference sequence). In DNA, the CDR3 is TGTGCCAGCAGCACAGGGAAACAAGAGACCCAGTACTTC. This translates into CASSTGKQETQYF.

This clone was found many times. V usage is TRBV7-8 and J usage is TRBJ2-7; 9 bases align to TRBD1. Germline loops: CDR1 SGHVS, CDR2 FQNEAQ. This CDR3 has 15 amino acids. V shed 0 bases, J shed 5 bases, and the junction held 5 bases outside the gene matches. In DNA, the CDR3 is TGTGCCAGCAGCTTAGCGGGACAGGGCTTTAACGAGCAGTACTTC. Translation: CASSLAGQGFNEQYF. Filled out from reference TRBV7-8 and TRBJ2-7, the complete variable domain reads GAGVSQSPRYKVAKRGQDVALRCDPISGHVSLFWYQQALGQGPEFLTYFQNEAQLDKSGLPSDRFFAERPEGSVSTLKIQRTQQEDSAVYLCASSLAGQGFNEQYFGPGTRLTVT.

This chain joins TRBV5-4 and TRBJ1-2; D uncertain. Trimming took off 7 bases at V and 7 bases at J, with 23 bases between the two ends. The CDR3 length is 15 residues. Germline CDR1 reads SGHNT; CDR2 reads YYREEE (reference sequence). The CDR3 reads CASSHPRDSLLGYTF. CDR3 nucleotides: TGTGCCAGCTCCCATCCCCGAGATTCCCTTCTTGGCTACACCTTC. Full variable domain (rest looked up from reference TRBV5-4 and TRBJ1-2): ETGVTQSPTHLIKTRGQQVTLRCSSQSGHNTVSWYQQALGQGPQFIFQYYREEENGRGNFPPRFSGLQFPNYSSELNVNALELDDSALYLCASSHPRDSLLGYTFGSGTRLTVV.